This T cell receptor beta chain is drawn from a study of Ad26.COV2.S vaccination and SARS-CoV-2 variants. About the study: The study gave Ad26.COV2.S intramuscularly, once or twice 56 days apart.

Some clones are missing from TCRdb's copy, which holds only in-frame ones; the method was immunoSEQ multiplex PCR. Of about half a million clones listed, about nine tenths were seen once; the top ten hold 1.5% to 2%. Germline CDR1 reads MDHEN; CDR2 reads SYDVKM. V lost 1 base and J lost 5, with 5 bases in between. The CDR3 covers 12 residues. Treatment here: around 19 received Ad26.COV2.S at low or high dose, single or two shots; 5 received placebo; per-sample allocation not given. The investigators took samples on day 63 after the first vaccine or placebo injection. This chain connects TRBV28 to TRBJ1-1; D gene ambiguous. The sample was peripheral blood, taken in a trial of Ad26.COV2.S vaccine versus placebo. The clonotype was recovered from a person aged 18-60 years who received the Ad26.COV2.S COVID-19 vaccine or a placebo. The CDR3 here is CASSLSGTEAFF. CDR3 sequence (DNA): TGTGCCAGCAGTTTATCTGGAACTGAAGCTTTCTTT.